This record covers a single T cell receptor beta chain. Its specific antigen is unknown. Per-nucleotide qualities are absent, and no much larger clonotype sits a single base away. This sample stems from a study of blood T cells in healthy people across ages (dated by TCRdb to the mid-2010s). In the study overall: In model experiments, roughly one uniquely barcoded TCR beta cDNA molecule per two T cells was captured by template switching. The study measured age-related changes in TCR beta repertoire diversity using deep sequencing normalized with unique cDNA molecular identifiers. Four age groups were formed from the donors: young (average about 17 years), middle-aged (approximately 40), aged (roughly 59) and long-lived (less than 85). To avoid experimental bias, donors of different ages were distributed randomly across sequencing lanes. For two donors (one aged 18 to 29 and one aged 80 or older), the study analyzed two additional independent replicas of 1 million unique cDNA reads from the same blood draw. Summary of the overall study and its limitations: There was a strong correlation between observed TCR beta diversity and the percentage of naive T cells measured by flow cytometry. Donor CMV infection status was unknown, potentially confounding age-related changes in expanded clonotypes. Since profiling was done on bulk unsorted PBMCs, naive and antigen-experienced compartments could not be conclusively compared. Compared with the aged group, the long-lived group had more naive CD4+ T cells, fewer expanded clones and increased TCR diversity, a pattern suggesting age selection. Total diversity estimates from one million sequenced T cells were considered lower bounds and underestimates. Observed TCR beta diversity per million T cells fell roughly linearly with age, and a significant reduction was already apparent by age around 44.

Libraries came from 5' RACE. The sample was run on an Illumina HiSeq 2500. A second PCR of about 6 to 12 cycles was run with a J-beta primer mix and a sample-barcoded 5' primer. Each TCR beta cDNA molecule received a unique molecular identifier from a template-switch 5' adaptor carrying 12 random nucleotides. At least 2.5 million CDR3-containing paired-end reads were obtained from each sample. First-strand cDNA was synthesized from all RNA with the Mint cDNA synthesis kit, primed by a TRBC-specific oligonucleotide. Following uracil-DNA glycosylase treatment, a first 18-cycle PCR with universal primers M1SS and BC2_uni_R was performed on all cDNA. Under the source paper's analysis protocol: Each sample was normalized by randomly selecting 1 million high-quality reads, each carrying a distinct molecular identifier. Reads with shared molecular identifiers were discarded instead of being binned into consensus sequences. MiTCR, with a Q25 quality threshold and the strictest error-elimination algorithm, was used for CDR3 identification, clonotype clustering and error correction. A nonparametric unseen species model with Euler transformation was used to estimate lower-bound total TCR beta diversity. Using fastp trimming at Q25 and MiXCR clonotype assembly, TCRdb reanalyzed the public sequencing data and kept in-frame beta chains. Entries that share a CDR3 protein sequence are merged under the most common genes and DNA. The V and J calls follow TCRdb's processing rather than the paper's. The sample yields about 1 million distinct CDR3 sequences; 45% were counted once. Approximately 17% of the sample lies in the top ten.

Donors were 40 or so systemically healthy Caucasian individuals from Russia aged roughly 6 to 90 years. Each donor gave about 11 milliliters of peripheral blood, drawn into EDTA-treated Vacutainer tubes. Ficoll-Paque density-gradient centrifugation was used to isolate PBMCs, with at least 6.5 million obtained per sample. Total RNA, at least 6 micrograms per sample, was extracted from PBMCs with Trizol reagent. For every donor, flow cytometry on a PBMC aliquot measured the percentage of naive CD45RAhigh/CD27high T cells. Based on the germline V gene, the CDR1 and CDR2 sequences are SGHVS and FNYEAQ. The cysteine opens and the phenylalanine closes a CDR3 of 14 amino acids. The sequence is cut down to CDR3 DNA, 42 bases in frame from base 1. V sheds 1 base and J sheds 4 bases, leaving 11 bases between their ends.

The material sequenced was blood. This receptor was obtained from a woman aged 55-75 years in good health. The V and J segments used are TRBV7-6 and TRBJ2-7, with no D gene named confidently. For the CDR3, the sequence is CASSLGRTQYEQYF. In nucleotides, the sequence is TGTGCCAGCAGCTTAGGCAGGACCCAATACGAGCAGTACTTC.